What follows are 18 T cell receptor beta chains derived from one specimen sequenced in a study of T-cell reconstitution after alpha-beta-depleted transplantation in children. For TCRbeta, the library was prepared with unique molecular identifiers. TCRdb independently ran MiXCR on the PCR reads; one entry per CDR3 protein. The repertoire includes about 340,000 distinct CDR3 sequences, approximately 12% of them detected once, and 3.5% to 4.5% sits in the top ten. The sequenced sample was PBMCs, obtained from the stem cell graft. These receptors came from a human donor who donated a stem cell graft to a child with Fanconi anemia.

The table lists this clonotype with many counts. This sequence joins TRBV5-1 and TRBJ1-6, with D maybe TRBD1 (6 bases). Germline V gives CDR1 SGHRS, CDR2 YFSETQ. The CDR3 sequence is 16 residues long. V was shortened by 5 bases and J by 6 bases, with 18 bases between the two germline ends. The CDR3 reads CASSLQGSLFNSPLHF. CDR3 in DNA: TGCGCCAGCAGTCTCCAGGGGTCCTTATTTAATTCACCCCTCCACTTT.

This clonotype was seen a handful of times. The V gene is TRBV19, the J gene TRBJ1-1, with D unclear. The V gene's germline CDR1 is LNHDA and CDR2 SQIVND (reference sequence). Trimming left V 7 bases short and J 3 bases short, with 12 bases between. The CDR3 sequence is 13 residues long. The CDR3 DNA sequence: TGTGCCAGTACCCGGGCGTGGGACACTGAAGCTTTCTTT. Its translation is CASTRAWDTEAFF.

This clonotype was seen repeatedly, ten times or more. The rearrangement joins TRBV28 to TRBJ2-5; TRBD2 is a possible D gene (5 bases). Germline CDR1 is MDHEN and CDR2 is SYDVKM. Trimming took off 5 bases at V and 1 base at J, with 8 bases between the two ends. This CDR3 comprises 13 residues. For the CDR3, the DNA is TGTGCCAGCAGTCGGCGGGCCCAAGAGACCCAGTACTTC. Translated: CASSRRAQETQYF.

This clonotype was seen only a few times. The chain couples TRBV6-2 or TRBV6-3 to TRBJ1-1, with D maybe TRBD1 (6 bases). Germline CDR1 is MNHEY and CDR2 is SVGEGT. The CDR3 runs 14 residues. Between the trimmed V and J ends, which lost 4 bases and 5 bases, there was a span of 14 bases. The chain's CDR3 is CASSFTQGKTEAFF. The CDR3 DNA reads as TGTGCCAGCAGTTTTACACAGGGTAAAACTGAAGCTTTCTTT.

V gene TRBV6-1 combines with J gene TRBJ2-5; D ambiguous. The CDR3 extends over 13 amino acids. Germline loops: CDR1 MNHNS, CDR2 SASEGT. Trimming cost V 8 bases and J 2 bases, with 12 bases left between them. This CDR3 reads CASARTRQETQYF. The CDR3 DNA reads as TGTGCCAGCGCCCGGACCCGACAAGAGACCCAGTACTTC.

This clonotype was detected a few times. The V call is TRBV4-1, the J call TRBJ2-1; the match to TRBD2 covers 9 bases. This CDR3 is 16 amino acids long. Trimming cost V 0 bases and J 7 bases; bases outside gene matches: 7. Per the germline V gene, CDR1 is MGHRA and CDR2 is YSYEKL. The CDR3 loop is CASSQDRAGGPNEQFF. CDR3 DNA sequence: TGCGCCAGCAGCCAAGATCGTGCGGGGGGGCCGAATGAGCAGTTCTTC.

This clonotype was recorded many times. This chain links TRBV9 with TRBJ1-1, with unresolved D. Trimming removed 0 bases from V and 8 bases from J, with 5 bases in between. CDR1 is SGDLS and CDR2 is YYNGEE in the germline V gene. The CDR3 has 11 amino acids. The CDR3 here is CASSVAGEAFF. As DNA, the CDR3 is TGTGCCAGCAGCGTAGCCGGGGAAGCTTTCTTT. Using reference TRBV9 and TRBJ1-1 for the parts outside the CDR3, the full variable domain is DSGVTQTPKHLITATGQRVTLRCSPRSGDLSVYWYQQSLDQGLQFLIQYYNGEERAKGNILERFSAQQFPDLHSELNLSSLELGDSALYFCASSVAGEAFFGQGTRLTVV.

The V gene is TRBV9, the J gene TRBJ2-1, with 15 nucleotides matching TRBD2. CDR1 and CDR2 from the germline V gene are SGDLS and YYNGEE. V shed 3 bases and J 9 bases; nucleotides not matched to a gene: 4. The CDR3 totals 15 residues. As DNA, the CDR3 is TGTGCCAGCAGCGCCGGGACTAGCGGGGGGTCTGAGCAGTTCTTC. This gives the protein CASSAGTSGGSEQFF.

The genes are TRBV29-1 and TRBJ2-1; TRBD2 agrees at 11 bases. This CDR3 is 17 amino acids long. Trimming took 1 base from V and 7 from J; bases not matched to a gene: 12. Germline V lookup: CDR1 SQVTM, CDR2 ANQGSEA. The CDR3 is CSVEGLAGIGYPNEQFF. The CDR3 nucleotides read TGCAGCGTTGAAGGACTAGCGGGGATCGGGTACCCGAATGAGCAGTTCTTC.

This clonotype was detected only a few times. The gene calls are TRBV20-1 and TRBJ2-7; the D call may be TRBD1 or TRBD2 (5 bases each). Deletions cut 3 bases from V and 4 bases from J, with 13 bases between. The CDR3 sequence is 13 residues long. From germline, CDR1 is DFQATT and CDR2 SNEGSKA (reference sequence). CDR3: CSARGETGYEQYV. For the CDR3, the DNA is TGCAGTGCTAGGGGGGAGACGGGATACGAGCAGTACGTC.

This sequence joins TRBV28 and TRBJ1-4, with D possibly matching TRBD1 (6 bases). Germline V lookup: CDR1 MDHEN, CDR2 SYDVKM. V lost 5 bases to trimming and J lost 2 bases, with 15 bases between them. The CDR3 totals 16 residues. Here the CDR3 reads CASSKYRVRTNEKLFF. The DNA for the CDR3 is TGTGCCAGCAGTAAATACAGGGTTCGCACTAATGAAAAACTGTTTTTT.

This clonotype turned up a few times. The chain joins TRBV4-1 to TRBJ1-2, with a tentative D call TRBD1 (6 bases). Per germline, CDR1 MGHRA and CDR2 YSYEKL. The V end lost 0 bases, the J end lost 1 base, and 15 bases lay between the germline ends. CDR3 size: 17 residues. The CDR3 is CASSQEGRGIVNYGYTF. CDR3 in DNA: TGCGCCAGCAGCCAAGAGGGCAGGGGTATAGTTAACTATGGCTACACCTTC.

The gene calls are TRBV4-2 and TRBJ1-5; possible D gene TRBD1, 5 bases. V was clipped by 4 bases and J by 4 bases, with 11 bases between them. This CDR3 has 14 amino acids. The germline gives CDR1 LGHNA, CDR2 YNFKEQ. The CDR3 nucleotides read TGTGCCAGCAGCCGGGGGGGGGATAATCAGCCCCAGCATTTT. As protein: CASSRGGDNQPQHF.

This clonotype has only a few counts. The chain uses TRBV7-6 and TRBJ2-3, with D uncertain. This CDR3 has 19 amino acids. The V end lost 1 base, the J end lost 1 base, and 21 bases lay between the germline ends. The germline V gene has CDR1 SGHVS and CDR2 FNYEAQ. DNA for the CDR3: TGTGCCAGCAGCTTAGAAAGTACGGCAGCCCTATTGGGCACAGATACGCAGTATTTT. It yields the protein CASSLESTAALLGTDTQYF.

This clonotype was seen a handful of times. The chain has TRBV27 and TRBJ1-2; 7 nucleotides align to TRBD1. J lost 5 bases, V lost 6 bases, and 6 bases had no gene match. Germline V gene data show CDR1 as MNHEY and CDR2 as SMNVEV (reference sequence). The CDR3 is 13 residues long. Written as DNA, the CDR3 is TGTGCCAGCAGCCTCAACAGGGGTTATGGCTACACCTTC. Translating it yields CASSLNRGYGYTF.

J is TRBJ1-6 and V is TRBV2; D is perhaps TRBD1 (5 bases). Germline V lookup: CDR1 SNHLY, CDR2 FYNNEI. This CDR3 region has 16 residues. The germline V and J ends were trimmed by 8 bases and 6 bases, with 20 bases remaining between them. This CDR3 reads CASCPYAGGTNSPLHF. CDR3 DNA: TGTGCCAGCTGCCCCTACGCCGGGGGAACTAATTCACCCCTCCACTTT.

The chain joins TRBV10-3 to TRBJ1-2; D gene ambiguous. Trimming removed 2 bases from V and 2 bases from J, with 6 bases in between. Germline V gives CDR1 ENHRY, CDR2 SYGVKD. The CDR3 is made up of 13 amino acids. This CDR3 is CAISEQRNYGYTF. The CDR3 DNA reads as TGTGCCATCAGTGAGCAGAGAAACTATGGCTACACCTTC.

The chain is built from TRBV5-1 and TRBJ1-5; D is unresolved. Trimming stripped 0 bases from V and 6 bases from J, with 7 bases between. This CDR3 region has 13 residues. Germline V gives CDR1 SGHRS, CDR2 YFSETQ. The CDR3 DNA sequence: TGCGCCAGCAGCTTGGAAATCTCTCAGCCCCAGCATTTT. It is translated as CASSLEISQPQHF.